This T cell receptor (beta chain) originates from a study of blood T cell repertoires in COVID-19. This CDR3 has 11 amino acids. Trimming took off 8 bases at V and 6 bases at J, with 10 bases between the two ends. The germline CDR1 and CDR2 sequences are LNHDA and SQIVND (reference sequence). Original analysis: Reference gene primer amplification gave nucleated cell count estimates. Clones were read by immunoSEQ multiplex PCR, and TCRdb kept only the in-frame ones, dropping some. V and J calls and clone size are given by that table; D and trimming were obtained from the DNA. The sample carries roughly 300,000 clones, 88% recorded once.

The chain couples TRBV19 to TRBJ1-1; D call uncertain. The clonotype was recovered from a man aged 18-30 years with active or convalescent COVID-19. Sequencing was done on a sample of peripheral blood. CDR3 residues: CASGRHPEAFF. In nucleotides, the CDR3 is TGTGCCAGTGGAAGACACCCTGAAGCTTTCTTT.